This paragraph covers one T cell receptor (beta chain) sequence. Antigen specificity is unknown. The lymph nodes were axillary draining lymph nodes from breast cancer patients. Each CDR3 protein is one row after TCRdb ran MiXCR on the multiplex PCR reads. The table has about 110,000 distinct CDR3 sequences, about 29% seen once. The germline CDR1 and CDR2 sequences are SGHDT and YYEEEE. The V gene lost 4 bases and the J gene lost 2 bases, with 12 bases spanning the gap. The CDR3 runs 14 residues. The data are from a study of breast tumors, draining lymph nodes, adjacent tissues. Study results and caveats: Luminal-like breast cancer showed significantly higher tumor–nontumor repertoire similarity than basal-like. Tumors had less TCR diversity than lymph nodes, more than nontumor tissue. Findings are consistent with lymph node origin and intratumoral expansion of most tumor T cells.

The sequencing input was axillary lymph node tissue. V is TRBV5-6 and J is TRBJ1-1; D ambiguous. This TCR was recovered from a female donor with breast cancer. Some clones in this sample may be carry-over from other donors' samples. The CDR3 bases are TGTGCCAGCAGCCCCAGGACCCTAAACACTGAAGCTTTCTTT. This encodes CASSPRTLNTEAFF.